These 5 T cell receptor beta chains originate from one sample sequenced in a study of CD8 T cells in ankylosing spondylitis. Their target antigens are unknown. General observations from the study: Several highly homologous variants made up a TCR beta motif that seemed to typify ankylosing spondylitis blood.

TCRdb ran MiXCR on the 5' RACE reads and lists one entry per CDR3 protein. Of under 550,000 distinct CDR3 sequences in the sample, about 24% were seen once. The sequenced sample consisted of blood, either unsorted or a sorted T cell fraction (not recorded which). The receptors here all came from a male donor with ankylosing spondylitis.

The rearrangement joins TRBV5-1 to TRBJ1-1; TRBD1 matches at 7 bases. Germline V gene data show CDR1 as SGHRS and CDR2 as YFSETQ. The length of the CDR3 is 16 residues. Trimming at V came to 4 bases and at J to 0 bases, leaving 9 bases not matched to a gene. The CDR3 DNA is TGCGCCAGCAGCCCTCTGACAGGGCCCATGAACACTGAAGCTTTCTTT. Residues: CASSPLTGPMNTEAFF. Together with reference TRBV5-1 and TRBJ1-1, the CDR3 gives the full variable domain: KAGVTQTPRYLIKTRGQQVTLSCSPISGHRSVSWYQQTPGQGLQFLFEYFSETQRNKGNFPGRFSGRQFSNSRSEMNVSTLELGDSALYLCASSPLTGPMNTEAFFGQGTRLTVV.

There are a few counts of this clonotype. The chain couples TRBV10-3 to TRBJ2-3; weak D call: TRBD2 (6 bases). Germline loops: CDR1 ENHRY, CDR2 SYGVKD. Trimming shortened V by 6 bases and J by 3 bases, and 13 bases separated the two germline ends. This CDR3 is built from 14 residues. The CDR3 sequence: CAISLSGETDTQYF. DNA for the CDR3: TGTGCCATCAGCCTTAGCGGCGAGACAGATACGCAGTATTTT.

This clonotype showed up many times. The rearrangement joins TRBV6-1 to TRBJ2-1, with D possibly TRBD1 on 6 matching bases. This CDR3 has 12 residues. Germline assignment: CDR1 MNHNS and CDR2 SASEGT. V lost 7 bases and J 8 bases, leaving 12 bases between the germline ends. In DNA, the CDR3 is TGTGCCAGCACTCGAACAGGGCATGAGCAGTTCTTC. Translation gives CASTRTGHEQFF.

V usage is TRBV6-1 and J usage is TRBJ1-2; the D gene is possibly TRBD1 (6 bases). The CDR3 covers 16 residues. The germline V gene encodes CDR1 MNHNS and CDR2 SASEGT. V gave up 1 base and J gave up 5 bases, with 17 bases separating them. CDR3 sequence: CASSEVGQRGGYGYTF. CDR3 nucleotide sequence: TGTGCCAGCAGTGAAGTAGGACAGAGAGGCGGGTATGGCTACACCTTC.

The chain combines TRBV4-1 with TRBJ2-5; the D is unclear. Trimming pared 4 bases from V and 5 bases from J, leaving 11 bases between. Germline V gene data show CDR1 as MGHRA and CDR2 as YSYEKL. The CDR3 is made up of 13 amino acids. This chain's CDR3 is CASSRVPFETQYF. The CDR3 region has the DNA TGCGCCAGCAGCCGGGTTCCATTCGAGACCCAGTACTTC.